The entry that follows covers one T cell receptor beta chain sequence. This may be a read error: a much more frequent sequence differs by one nucleotide. This sample was taken from a study of T cells in Graves' hyperthyroidism and ophthalmopathy. Study context: The blood sample was taken at first diagnosis, before treatment began.

Ophthalmopathy patients had moderate-to-severe active disease, CAS ≥3, NOSPECS ≥4, and disease duration under 3 months. Patients with uncontrolled infections, other autoimmune diseases, pregnancy or lactation were excluded. Extraction of PBMCs used under 13 ml of fresh peripheral blood. The CDR3 has 14 residues. The V segment lost 5 bases and the J segment 4 bases; nucleotides outside the gene matches: 5. Per the germline V gene, CDR1 is KGHDR and CDR2 is SFDVKD. Template material for amplifying TCR beta CDR3 regions consisted of RNA transcripts. HTBI primers were employed in a first-round RT-PCR of the TCR CDR3. TCRdb analysed the multiplex PCR reads with MiXCR anew, one entry per CDR3 protein. The table shows hundreds of thousands of distinct CDR3 sequences, with roughly 15% occurring only once.

Sequenced: blood. This chain joins TRBV24-1 and TRBJ1-1, with 8 bases identical to TRBD1. This sequence was found in a man aged 18 to 30 with Graves' ophthalmopathy. The CDR3 DNA reads as TGTGCCACCAGTGCCGAGGGGACAGGCACTGAAGCTTTCTTT. It specifies CATSAEGTGTEAFF.